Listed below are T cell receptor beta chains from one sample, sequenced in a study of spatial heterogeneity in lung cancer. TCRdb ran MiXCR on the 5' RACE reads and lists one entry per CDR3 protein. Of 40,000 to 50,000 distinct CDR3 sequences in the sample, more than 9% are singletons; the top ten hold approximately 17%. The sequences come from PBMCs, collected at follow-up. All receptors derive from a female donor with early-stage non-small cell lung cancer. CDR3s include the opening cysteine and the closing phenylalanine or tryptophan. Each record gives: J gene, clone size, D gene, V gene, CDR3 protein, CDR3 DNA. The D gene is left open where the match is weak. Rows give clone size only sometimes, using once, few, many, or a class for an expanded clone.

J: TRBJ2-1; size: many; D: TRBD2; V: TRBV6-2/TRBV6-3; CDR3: CASSYLASGGQNEQFF; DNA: TGTGCCAGCAGTTACCTGGCTAGCGGAGGGCAAAATGAGCAGTTCTTC
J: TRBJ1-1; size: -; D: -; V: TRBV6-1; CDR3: CASSEWTANTEAFF; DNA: TGTGCCAGCAGTGAGTGGACAGCGAACACTGAAGCTTTCTTT
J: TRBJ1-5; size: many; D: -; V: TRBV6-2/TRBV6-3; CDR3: CASSLAQGDNQPQHF; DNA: TGTGCCAGCAGTTTAGCTCAGGGTGACAATCAGCCCCAGCATTTT
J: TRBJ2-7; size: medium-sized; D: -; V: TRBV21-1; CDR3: CASSKYSVPTIYEQYF; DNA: TGTGCCAGCAGCAAATATAGTGTACCTACCATCTACGAGCAGTACTTC
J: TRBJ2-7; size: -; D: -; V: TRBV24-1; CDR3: CATSESSGVYEQYF; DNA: TGTGCCACCAGTGAATCCTCAGGGGTCTACGAGCAGTACTTC
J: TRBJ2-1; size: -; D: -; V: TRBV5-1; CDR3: CASASSGPYEQFF; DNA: TGCGCCAGCGCTTCTTCAGGGCCCTATGAGCAGTTCTTC
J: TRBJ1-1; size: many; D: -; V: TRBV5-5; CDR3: CASSQLVAGYTEAFF; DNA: TGTGCCAGCAGCCAGCTGGTGGCAGGATACACTGAAGCTTTCTTT
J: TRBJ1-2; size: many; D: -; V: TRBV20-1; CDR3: CSAHSAGALGYTF; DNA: TGCAGTGCGCACTCGGCGGGGGCCCTTGGCTACACCTTC
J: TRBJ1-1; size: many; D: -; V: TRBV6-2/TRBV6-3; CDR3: CASSYSNTEAFF; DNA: TGTGCCAGCAGTTACTCGAACACTGAAGCTTTCTTT
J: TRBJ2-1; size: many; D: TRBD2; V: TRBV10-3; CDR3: CATLAGGWNEQFF; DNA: TGTGCCACACTCGCGGGAGGGTGGAATGAGCAGTTCTTC
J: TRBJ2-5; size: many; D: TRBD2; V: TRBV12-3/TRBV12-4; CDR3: CASTPPRRLAGRGETQYF; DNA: TGTGCCAGCACTCCTCCGAGGAGACTAGCGGGGAGAGGAGAGACCCAGTACTTC
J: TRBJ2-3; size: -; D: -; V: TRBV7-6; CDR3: CASSPIKSRPRGTDTQYF; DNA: TGTGCCAGCAGTCCCATTAAGAGCCGACCGAGGGGCACAGATACGCAGTATTTT